These 14 T cell receptor beta chains share one sample of origin, sequenced in a study of identical twins. TCRdb ran MiXCR on the 5' RACE reads and lists one entry per CDR3 protein. The table includes 690,000 or so distinct CDR3 sequences, 8.5% to 9% detected once. These data were also reused for a study on yellow fever vaccine responses in identical twins.

Material for sequencing was PBMCs. The receptors here all came from a young woman in good health.

This clonotype was detected only a few times. The genes are TRBV7-9 and TRBJ2-7, with D perhaps being TRBD1 or TRBD2 (5 bases each). Trimming cost V 5 bases and J 2 bases, with 13 bases left between them. The CDR3 sequence is 14 residues long. The germline V gene encodes CDR1 SEHNR and CDR2 FQNEAQ (reference sequence). CDR3 in amino acids: CASSPRDGAYEQYF. The CDR3 DNA is TGTGCCAGCAGCCCCCGGGACGGAGCCTACGAGCAGTACTTC.

This chain links TRBV7-8 with TRBJ2-1; D is undetermined. Trimming left V 2 bases short and J 2 bases short, with 10 bases between. Per germline, CDR1 SGHVS and CDR2 FQNEAQ. The CDR3 consists of 15 residues. This CDR3 reads CASSLREIPYNEQFF. Written as DNA, the CDR3 is TGTGCCAGCAGCTTACGAGAGATTCCCTACAATGAGCAGTTCTTC.

This clonotype was counted only a few times. The chain has TRBV21-1 and TRBJ2-4; the DNA was not used to check the table's D call, TRBD2. TRBV21-1 is a recognized pseudogene. CDR3 size: 15 residues. CDR3 amino acids: CATAGVSGKVNIQYF. The CDR3, as DNA: TGTGCCACCGCAGGGGTTAGCGGGAAGGTCAACATTCAGTACTTC.

This clonotype was counted a few times. The chain has TRBV20-1 and TRBJ2-5; D perhaps matches TRBD1 (5 bases). The germline V gene encodes CDR1 DFQATT and CDR2 SNEGSKA (reference sequence). Trimming pared 5 bases from V and 4 bases from J, leaving 14 bases between. The CDR3 loop spans 13 amino acids. CDR3 in amino acids: CSASAGSVETQYF. DNA for the CDR3: TGCAGTGCTTCTGCAGGGTCGGTAGAGACCCAGTACTTC.

This clonotype was observed a few times. J is TRBJ2-4 and V is TRBV12-3 or TRBV12-4; D ambiguous. This CDR3 comprises 16 residues. V was clipped by 1 base and J by 0 bases, with 10 bases between them. In DNA, the CDR3 is TGTGCCAGCAGTTTAGGGCAACTCCTAGCCAAAAACATTCAGTACTTC. The encoded protein is CASSLGQLLAKNIQYF.

This rearrangement joins TRBV6-2 or TRBV6-3 to TRBJ1-5, with a possible D match to TRBD1 (5 bases). Deletions cut 6 bases from V and 0 bases from J, with 12 bases between. Germline V gene lookup returns CDR1 MNHEY and CDR2 SVGEGT. The CDR3 consists of 15 residues. The CDR3 protein is CASRADRDSNQPQHF. For the CDR3, the DNA is TGTGCCAGCAGAGCCGACAGAGATAGCAATCAGCCCCAGCATTTT.

The V gene is TRBV10-3, the J gene TRBJ2-2; 7 bases are a match to TRBD1. CDR1 ENHRY and CDR2 SYGVKD come from the germline V gene. V was clipped by 4 bases and J by 3 bases; unmatched bases: 2. The CDR3 spans 14 residues. CDR3 loop: CAISGQGYTGELFF. The CDR3, as DNA: TGTGCCATCAGTGGACAGGGTTACACCGGGGAGCTGTTTTTT.

In its sample, this clonotype was seen a few times. The CDR3 loop is CSAFPGNTEAFF. The CDR3 nucleotides are TGCAGTGCTTTCCCGGGGAACACTGAAGCTTTCTTT. The chain is built from TRBV20-1 and TRBJ1-1, with D hard to call. V was clipped by 5 bases and J by 1 base, with 8 bases between them. The CDR3 runs to 12 residues. Looked up from germline, CDR1 is DFQATT and CDR2 is SNEGSKA (reference sequence).

This clonotype was detected many times. V and J are TRBV12-3 or TRBV12-4 and TRBJ2-2; D unclear. Trimming pared 6 bases from V and 4 bases from J, leaving 15 bases between. The CDR3 loop spans 15 amino acids. This CDR3 is CASSPVIFGTGELFF. Written as DNA, the CDR3 is TGTGCCAGCAGCCCTGTCATATTCGGCACCGGGGAGCTGTTTTTT.

The rearrangement links TRBV28 to TRBJ2-3, with D possibly TRBD2 on 5 matching bases. Germline values: CDR1 MDHEN, CDR2 SYDVKM. This CDR3 region has 16 residues. Trimming cost V 6 bases and J 2 bases, with 18 bases left between them. The CDR3 sequence is CASRAITISDTDTQYF. CDR3 in DNA: TGTGCCAGCAGGGCCATTACTATTAGCGACACAGATACGCAGTATTTT.

This clonotype was counted a few times. This sequence joins TRBV4-1 and TRBJ1-1; perhaps TRBD1 as D (6 bases). CDR3 length: 14 amino acids. Germline CDR1 and CDR2: MGHRA and YSYEKL. Trimming removed 3 bases from V and 4 bases from J, with 12 bases in between. The CDR3 reads CASSQDEGGTEAFF. CDR3 in DNA: TGCGCCAGCAGCCAGGACGAGGGGGGCACTGAAGCTTTCTTT.

Many counts were recorded for this clonotype. For the CDR3, the DNA is TGTGCCCCGGGGGGCTCGGGCACCGGGGAGCTGTTTTTT. Translated: CAPGGSGTGELFF. The genes are TRBV7-9 and TRBJ2-2; tentative D call: TRBD2 (7 bases). The CDR3 runs 13 residues. The germline V gene encodes CDR1 SEHNR and CDR2 FQNEAQ (reference sequence). V lost 11 bases and J lost 4, with 14 bases in between.

J is TRBJ2-5 and V is TRBV20-1; 9 nucleotides line up with TRBD2. Germline V gene data show CDR1 as DFQATT and CDR2 as SNEGSKA (reference sequence). J was trimmed by 5 bases and V by 6 bases; bases with no gene match: 13. This CDR3 region has 15 residues. DNA for the CDR3: TGCAGTGCAAGTAGCGGGGGCTACGGGGGGGAGACCCAGTACTTC. This translates into CSASSGGYGGETQYF.

V is TRBV6-2 or TRBV6-3 and J is TRBJ2-7; D not resolved. Deletions cut 8 bases from V and 2 bases from J, with 13 bases between. The germline V gene encodes CDR1 MNHEY and CDR2 SVGEGT. This CDR3 comprises 13 residues. CDR3 coding DNA: TGTGCCAGCGGCCCAGCCTGGGCCTACGAGCAGTACTTC. Translated: CASGPAWAYEQYF.